This T cell receptor (beta chain) was captured by sequencing in a study of OX40 agonist ivuxolimab in advanced cancers. Looking at the study overall: It was ivuxolimab, an agonistic anti-OX40 (CD134) antibody, that patients were treated with. Having had anti-PD-1, anti-PD-L1 or anti-CTLA-4 therapy before was allowed, and over 35% had some.

Whole-study findings and limits: Several nonresponders also turned out to have low normalized T-cell clonal expansion. No antigen was identified for the clonally expanded peripheral T cells.

The CDR3 spans 16 residues. V lost 5 bases to trimming and J lost 0 bases, with 14 bases between them. Per the germline V gene, CDR1 is LNHDA and CDR2 is SQIVND (reference sequence). TCRdb keeps only in-frame clones here, not all; method: immunoSEQ multiplex PCR. The profile covers about 71,000 clones, with about 81% appearing a single time and 5% taken by the ten largest. This clone occurred a few times. Its antigen remains unknown. The V gene is TRBV19, the J gene TRBJ1-5; D ambiguous. The sample here was CD4+ or CD8+ T cells sorted from blood, taken in a trial of the OX40 agonist ivuxolimab. This sequence originates from an adult with an advanced solid tumor such as melanoma, head and neck, liver or kidney cancer. The DNA of the CDR3 is TGTGCCAGTAGTCGCTCACAAGGGATTAGCAATCAGCCCCAGCATTTT. Translating gives CASSRSQGISNQPQHF.